This T cell receptor beta chain stems from a study of beta chain features in type 1 diabetes. CDR3 size: 17 residues. Germline CDR1 is LGHNA and CDR2 is YSLEER. With 0 bases clipped from V and 7 bases from J, the junction kept 9 bases outside the gene matches. Cell sorting via CD45RO/CCR7/CD25/CD127/CD95/CD27 was performed to obtain CD4+ naive, central memory, regulatory and stem cell-like memory cells. The isolated RNA, all of it, was reverse transcribed, so expressed TCRB transcripts were what got sequenced. Some clones are missing from TCRdb's copy, which holds only in-frame ones; the method was immunoSEQ multiplex PCR. The sample yields 500,000 to 650,000 clones, around 12% seen once. Notes on this clone: Its antigen is currently unknown.

The study's findings and limits: Shorter TCRB CDR3s, moderately but significantly so, were found in Type 1 diabetes patients in all four CD4+ subsets. There was a possibility that cDNA sequencing over-represented cells with high TCR expression. A closer apparent resemblance between naive, central memory and Treg TCRB repertoires was seen in patients than in healthy donors. Although PCR might favor shorter templates, it would do so equally in patients and controls.

The source is a man between 25 and 39 years old with type 1 diabetes. Sequencing was performed on naive CD4+ T cells from blood. The chain combines TRBV4-3 with TRBJ2-2; 9 bases are a match to TRBD1. CDR3 sequence: CASSQDEGTGYYGELFF. CDR3 nucleotide sequence: TGCGCCAGCAGCCAAGATGAGGGGACAGGGTATTACGGGGAGCTGTTTTTT.